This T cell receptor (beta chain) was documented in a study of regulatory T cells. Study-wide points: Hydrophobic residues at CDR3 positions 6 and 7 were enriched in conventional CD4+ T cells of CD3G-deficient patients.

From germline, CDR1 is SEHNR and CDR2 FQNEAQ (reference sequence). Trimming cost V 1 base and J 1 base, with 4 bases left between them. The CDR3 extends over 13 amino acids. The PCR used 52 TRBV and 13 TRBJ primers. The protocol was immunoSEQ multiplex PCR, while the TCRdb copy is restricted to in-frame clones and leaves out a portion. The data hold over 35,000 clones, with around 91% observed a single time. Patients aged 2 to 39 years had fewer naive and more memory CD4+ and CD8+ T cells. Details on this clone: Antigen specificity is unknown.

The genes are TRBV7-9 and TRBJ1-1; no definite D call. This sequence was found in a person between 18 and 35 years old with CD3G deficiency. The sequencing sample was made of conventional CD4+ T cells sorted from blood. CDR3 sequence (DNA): TGTGCCAGCAGCTTAGGGGAGAACACTGAAGCTTTCTTT. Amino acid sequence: CASSLGENTEAFF.